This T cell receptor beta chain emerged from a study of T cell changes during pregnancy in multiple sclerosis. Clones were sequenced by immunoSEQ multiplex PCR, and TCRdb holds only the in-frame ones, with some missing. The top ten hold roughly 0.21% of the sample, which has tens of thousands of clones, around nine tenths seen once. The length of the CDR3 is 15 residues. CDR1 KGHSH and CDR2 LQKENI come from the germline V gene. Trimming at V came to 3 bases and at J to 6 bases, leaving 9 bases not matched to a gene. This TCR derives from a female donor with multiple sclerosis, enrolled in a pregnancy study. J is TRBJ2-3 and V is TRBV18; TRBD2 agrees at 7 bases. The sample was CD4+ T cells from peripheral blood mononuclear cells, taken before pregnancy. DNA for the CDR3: TGTGCCAGCTCACCTTGGCGGGAGTGGGTGGATACGCAGTATTTT. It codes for CASSPWREWVDTQYF.